This T cell receptor (beta chain) was captured by sequencing in a study of PD-1 blockade in classical Hodgkin lymphoma. Background on the study: Administration of nivolumab to patients was at 3 mg/kg intravenously every 2 weeks. Notes on the study in general: Before treatment, complete responders showed about the same diversity as newly diagnosed patients. Newly diagnosed patients were reported to start with lower TCR diversity than healthy donors. By C4D1, diversity of CD4+ TCRs had risen significantly, whereas that of CD8+ TCRs had not.

Time point of the sample: cycle 4 day 1 (C4D1), after five to seven weeks of nivolumab. Every one of the patients relapsed after autologous stem cell transplantation (brentuximab vedotin exposure was variable). CDR3 length: 15 residues. V was trimmed by 0 bases and J by 4 bases, leaving 12 bases between them. Germline loops: CDR1 SNHLY, CDR2 FYNNEI. This clone showed up just a few times. Its specificity is unknown. Measured with immunoSEQ multiplex PCR; TCRdb has only the in-frame clones, and not every one. The sample has some 50,000 clones; around four fifths are singletons. The sequence was collected from a human donor with classical Hodgkin lymphoma. V is TRBV2 and J is TRBJ1-2; perhaps TRBD1 as D (5 bases). The source material was peripheral blood mononuclear cells (PBMCs), sampled before the fourth cycle of nivolumab. The CDR3, as DNA: TGTGCCAGCAGTGAAGCGCGCAGGGCCGGCTATGGCTACACCTTC. It specifies CASSEARRAGYGYTF.